Below are 17 T cell receptor beta chains sequenced from a single sample in a study of T cell responses to AZD1222 COVID-19 vaccine. Assay: immunoSEQ multiplex PCR; the TCRdb copy retains only in-frame clones and omits some. This table holds 120,000 to 150,000 clones, under 95% found once. The starting material was peripheral blood, obtained on day 0 of AZD1222 vaccination. The receptors here all came from an adult in good health.

About this clone: The identical CDR3 is also encoded by other nucleotide sequences in the sample. This chain uses TRBV2 with TRBJ1-2; the match to TRBD1 covers 9 bases. After removal of 1 base from V and 5 bases from J, the junction contained 2 bases not matched to a gene. This CDR3 region has 14 residues. Germline V gives CDR1 SNHLY, CDR2 FYNNEI. The CDR3: CASSEEGQGYGYTF. The DNA of the CDR3 is TGTGCCAGCAGTGAAGAGGGACAGGGTTATGGCTACACCTTC. The whole variable domain, remainder taken from reference TRBV2 and TRBJ1-2, is EPEVTQTPSHQVTQMGQEVILRCVPISNHLYFYWYRQILGQKVEFLVSFYNNEISEKSEIFDDQFSVERPDGSNFTLKIRSTKLEDSAMYFCASSEEGQGYGYTFGSGTRLTVV.

This chain links TRBV18 with TRBJ2-2; TRBD2 matches at 8 bases. CDR3 length: 17 amino acids. The germline V gene encodes CDR1 KGHSH and CDR2 LQKENI. With 0 bases clipped from V and 3 bases from J, the junction kept 6 bases outside the gene matches. In DNA form, the CDR3 reads TGTGCCAGCTCACCACCGAACGGGAGGGCCTACACCGGGGAGCTGTTTTTT. Protein product: CASSPPNGRAYTGELFF.

V is TRBV11-1 and J is TRBJ2-3, with 10 bases lining up with TRBD2. Trimming removed 2 bases from V and 1 base from J; junction bases left unmatched: 3. Germline V gene sequence: CDR1 SGHAT, CDR2 FQDESV (reference sequence). The CDR3 has 16 amino acids. The CDR3 spells CASSLSGTSGTDTQYF. The DNA for the CDR3 is TGTGCCAGCAGCTTATCTGGGACTAGCGGCACAGATACGCAGTATTTT.

The chain carries TRBV27 and TRBJ2-1; D may match TRBD1 or TRBD2 (5 bases each). The CDR3 is 14 residues long. The V gene lost 5 bases and the J gene lost 9 bases, with 17 bases spanning the gap. Germline CDR1 and CDR2: MNHEY and SMNVEV (reference sequence). The CDR3 is CASSGLGDEGEQFF. CDR3 nucleotides: TGTGCCAGCAGTGGGTTAGGGGACGAGGGTGAGCAGTTCTTC.

This clone came up once. The chain uses TRBV7-9 and TRBJ2-7; TRBD2 aligns across 8 bases. The CDR3 covers 14 residues. Germline V gene data show CDR1 as SEHNR and CDR2 as FQNEAQ (reference sequence). V lost 1 base to trimming and J lost 3 bases; unmatched junction nucleotides: 2. DNA for the CDR3: TGTGCCAGCAGCTTAGTTAGCGGGGACTACGAGCAGTACTTC. Translation gives CASSLVSGDYEQYF.

V usage is TRBV2 and J usage is TRBJ2-7, with 11 positions matching TRBD2. Trimming at V came to 4 bases and at J to 3 bases, leaving 11 bases not matched to a gene. The germline gives CDR1 SNHLY, CDR2 FYNNEI. The CDR3 extends over 17 amino acids. CDR3 loop: CASSGASGRTPFYEQYF. The CDR3 nucleotides are TGTGCCAGCAGTGGGGCTAGCGGGAGGACCCCCTTCTACGAGCAGTACTTC.

The rearrangement links TRBV2 to TRBJ2-1; D call uncertain. CDR3 size: 10 residues. The V gene's germline CDR1 is SNHLY and CDR2 FYNNEI. V lost 7 bases to trimming and J lost 5 bases, with 3 bases between them. The CDR3 DNA is TGTGCCAGCATGAACAATGAGCAGTTCTTC. It translates to CASMNNEQFF. Combining the CDR3 with reference TRBV2 and TRBJ2-1 gives the whole variable domain EPEVTQTPSHQVTQMGQEVILRCVPISNHLYFYWYRQILGQKVEFLVSFYNNEISEKSEIFDDQFSVERPDGSNFTLKIRSTKLEDSAMYFCASMNNEQFFGPGTRLTVL.

The chain recombines TRBV18 with TRBJ2-7; 11 nucleotides agree with TRBD1. Germline V lookup: CDR1 KGHSH, CDR2 LQKENI. The CDR3 runs 15 residues. Trimming at V came to 3 bases and at J to 3 bases, leaving 4 bases not matched to a gene. The CDR3, as DNA: TGTGCCAGCTCACCGGCCGGGACAGGGGGCTACGAGCAGTACTTC. Its protein product is CASSPAGTGGYEQYF.

The chain employs TRBV14 and TRBJ2-7; 7 bases line up with TRBD2. The germline V gene has CDR1 SGHDN and CDR2 FVKESK. The CDR3 is 13 amino acids. The J segment lost 7 bases and the V segment lost 1 base, leaving 4 bases of the junction unmatched. CDR3 bases: TGTGCCAGCAGCCAAGTGGGACTACGGGAGCAGTACTTC. Protein product: CASSQVGLREQYF.

This sequence joins TRBV18 and TRBJ1-3, with a tentative D call TRBD1 (5 bases). Germline CDR1 is KGHSH and CDR2 is LQKENI. This CDR3 contains 17 residues. Trimming shortened V by 1 base and J by 0 bases, and 13 bases separated the two germline ends. The CDR3 DNA sequence: TGTGCCAGCTCACCACGGGACGGGGGTTACTCTGGAAACACCATATATTTT. Translating gives CASSPRDGGYSGNTIYF.

The chain carries TRBV6-1 and TRBJ1-5; D is possibly TRBD1 (5 bases). V was clipped by 2 bases and J by 0 bases, with 8 bases between them. Germline V gene lookup returns CDR1 MNHNS and CDR2 SASEGT. The CDR3 spans 15 residues. The CDR3 spells CASSEYTGSNQPQHF. The CDR3 DNA reads as TGTGCCAGCAGTGAATATACAGGTAGCAATCAGCCCCAGCATTTT.

Worth noting for this clone: Its ends do not fully match the called genes, so a read error is possible. The chain carries TRBV7-7 and TRBJ2-5; D is unclear. Looked up from germline, CDR1 is SSHAT and CDR2 is FNYEAQ (reference sequence). The CDR3 loop spans 15 amino acids. CDR3 in amino acids: CASSVGGTNQETQYF. CDR3 sequence (DNA): TGTGCTAGCAGCGTCGGTGGAACTAACCAAGAGACCCAGTACTTC.

The chain is built from TRBV7-9 and TRBJ2-7; no reliable D call. The CDR3 extends over 13 amino acids. Germline loops: CDR1 SEHNR, CDR2 FQNEAQ (reference sequence). V lost 1 base to trimming and J lost 2 bases, with 6 bases between them. CDR3 nucleotides: TGTGCCAGCAGCTTAGGGGGTACCTACGAGCAGTACTTC. This gives the protein CASSLGGTYEQYF.

This chain links TRBV7-2 with TRBJ1-4; no firm D call. The CDR3 has 14 residues. V was clipped by 2 bases and J by 8 bases, with 12 bases between them. CDR1 is SGHTA and CDR2 is FQGNSA in the germline V gene. The CDR3: CASSLNQLPEKLFF. The CDR3 DNA sequence: TGTGCCAGCAGCTTAAATCAACTCCCCGAAAAACTGTTTTTT.

The chain is built from TRBV7-3 and TRBJ2-3; tentatively, D is TRBD2 (6 bases). This CDR3 has 15 residues. With 2 bases removed from V and 1 base from J, the gap between germline ends came to 10 bases. Germline CDR1 is SGHTA and CDR2 is FQGTGA. CDR3 residues: CASSLLGGGTDTQYF. CDR3 bases: TGTGCCAGCAGCTTATTGGGGGGAGGCACAGATACGCAGTATTTT.

The chain combines TRBV1 with TRBJ2-3; the table gives TRBD2 as D, unverified against the DNA. TRBV1 is assigned pseudogene status. The CDR3 runs 19 residues. This CDR3 reads CTSSQKDISGRRSTDTQYF. The DNA for the CDR3 is TGCACCAGCAGCCAAAAAGATATAAGCGGGAGACGAAGCACAGATACGCAGTATTTT.

The V call is TRBV28, the J call TRBJ1-4; no clear D. Germline V CDR1 and CDR2: MDHEN, SYDVKM. The CDR3 runs 15 residues. V lost 8 bases, J lost 4 bases, and 17 bases lay in between. Here the CDR3 reads CASGLVDTSNEKLFF. In DNA, the CDR3 is TGTGCCAGCGGTCTTGTAGACACCAGTAATGAAAAACTGTTTTTT.